This T cell receptor beta chain stems from a study of cytomegalovirus exposure and HLA in healthy donors. Study-wide results and caveats: In a later analysis, a missense DCLRE1C variant was linked to TCR beta V- and J-gene trimming. Presence/absence analyses rested on an assumption that sequencing depth was roughly uniform across donors. The study labeled 150 to 200 TCR beta chains cytomegalovirus-associated.

Concerning this clone: Its target is not known.

With 60 Vbeta and 13 Jbeta primers, the PCR was carried out. Sequencing was performed with immunoSEQ multiplex PCR; in TCRdb, only in-frame clones are kept and a portion is missing. The listing contains over 150,000 clones. This receptor was taken from a boy between 10 and 17 years old in good health and CMV-seronegative. The sequencing sample was made of PBMCs.

The chain's CDR3 is CASQVGAGANEKLFF. In DNA form, the CDR3 reads TGTGCCAGCCAAGTGGGGGCTGGGGCTAATGAAAAACTGTTTTTT. The chain couples TRBV5-4 to TRBJ1-4; perhaps TRBD1 as D (6 bases). Trimming removed 7 bases from V and 3 bases from J, with 16 bases in between. Germline CDR1 reads SGHNT; CDR2 reads YYREEE (reference sequence). The CDR3 length is 15 residues.